The 4 T cell receptor beta chains below all came from one sample that was sequenced in a study of CD8 T cells in ankylosing spondylitis. In TCRdb, the 5' RACE reads were re-called with MiXCR into one record per CDR3 protein. In the table there are 290,000 or so distinct CDR3 sequences, more than 20% of which are singletons. The sample was blood, either unsorted or a sorted T cell fraction (not recorded which). These receptors were obtained from a female donor with ankylosing spondylitis or in good health (not recorded which).

This clonotype turned up a few times. The chain joins TRBV20-1 to TRBJ2-1; 10 bases fit TRBD2. Germline values: CDR1 DFQATT, CDR2 SNEGSKA (reference sequence). This CDR3 contains 16 residues. After removal of 0 bases from V and 0 bases from J, the junction contained 2 bases not matched to a gene. DNA for the CDR3: TGCAGTGCTAGAGATCCTAGCGGGAGCTCCTACAATGAGCAGTTCTTC. Residues: CSARDPSGSSYNEQFF.

This clonotype was detected a few times. The genes are TRBV29-1 and TRBJ2-1; D is unclear. V was cut by 4 bases and J by 2 bases, with 9 bases left in between. The germline V gene encodes CDR1 SQVTM and CDR2 ANQGSEA. The CDR3 runs 13 residues. CDR3 nucleotides: TGCAGCGTTGTCTCCGGAACCTACAATGAGCAGTTCTTC. It specifies CSVVSGTYNEQFF.

This rearrangement joins TRBV30 to TRBJ2-5; 7 bases map to TRBD1. With V trimmed by 1 base and J by 2 bases, 7 bases remained unmatched. The CDR3 is made up of 15 amino acids. In germline, CDR1 is GTSNPN, CDR2 SVGIG (reference sequence). The CDR3 sequence is CAWSEGAGGQETQYF. The CDR3 nucleotides are TGTGCCTGGAGTGAGGGGGCAGGAGGACAAGAGACCCAGTACTTC.

This chain joins TRBV20-1 and TRBJ2-7, with a weak D call TRBD1 (5 bases). V was clipped by 0 bases and J by 0 bases, with 15 bases between them. Per the germline V gene, CDR1 is DFQATT and CDR2 is SNEGSKA (reference sequence). This CDR3 is built from 16 residues. The CDR3 DNA is TGCAGTGCTAGAGATCTCTGGGGCTTCTACTCCTACGAGCAGTACTTC. Its protein is CSARDLWGFYSYEQYF.